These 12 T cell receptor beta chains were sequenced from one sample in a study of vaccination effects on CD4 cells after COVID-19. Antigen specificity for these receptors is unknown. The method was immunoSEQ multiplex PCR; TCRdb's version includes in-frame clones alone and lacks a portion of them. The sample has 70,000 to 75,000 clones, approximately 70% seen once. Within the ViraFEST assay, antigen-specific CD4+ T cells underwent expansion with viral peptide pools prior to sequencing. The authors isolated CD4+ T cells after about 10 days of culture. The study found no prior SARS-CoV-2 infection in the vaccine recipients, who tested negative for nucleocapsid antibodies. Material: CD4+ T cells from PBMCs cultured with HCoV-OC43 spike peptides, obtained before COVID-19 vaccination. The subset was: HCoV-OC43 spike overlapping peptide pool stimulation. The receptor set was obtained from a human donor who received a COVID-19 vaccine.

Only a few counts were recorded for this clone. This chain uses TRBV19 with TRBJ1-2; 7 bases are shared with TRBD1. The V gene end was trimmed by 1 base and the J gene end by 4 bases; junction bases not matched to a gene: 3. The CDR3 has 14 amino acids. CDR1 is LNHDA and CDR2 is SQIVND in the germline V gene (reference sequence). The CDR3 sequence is CASSIGDSPYGYTF. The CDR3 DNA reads TGTGCCAGTAGTATAGGGGACAGCCCCTATGGCTACACCTTC.

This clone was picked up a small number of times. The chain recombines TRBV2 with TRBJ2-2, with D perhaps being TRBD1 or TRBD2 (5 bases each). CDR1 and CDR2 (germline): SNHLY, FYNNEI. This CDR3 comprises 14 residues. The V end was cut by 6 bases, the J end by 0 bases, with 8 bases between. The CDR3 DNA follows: TGTGCCAGCAGGAGGGACGCGAACACCGGGGAGCTGTTTTTT. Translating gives CASRRDANTGELFF. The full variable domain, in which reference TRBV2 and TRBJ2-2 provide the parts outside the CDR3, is EPEVTQTPSHQVTQMGQEVILRCVPISNHLYFYWYRQILGQKVEFLVSFYNNEISEKSEIFDDQFSVERPDGSNFTLKIRSTKLEDSAMYFCASRRDANTGELFFGEGSRLTVL.

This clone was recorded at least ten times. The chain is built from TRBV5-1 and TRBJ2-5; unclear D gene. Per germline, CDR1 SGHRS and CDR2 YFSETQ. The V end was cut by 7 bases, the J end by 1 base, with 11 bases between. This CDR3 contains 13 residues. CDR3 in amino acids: CASRLPPQETQYF. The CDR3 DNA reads TGCGCCAGCCGGCTACCCCCCCAAGAGACCCAGTACTTC.

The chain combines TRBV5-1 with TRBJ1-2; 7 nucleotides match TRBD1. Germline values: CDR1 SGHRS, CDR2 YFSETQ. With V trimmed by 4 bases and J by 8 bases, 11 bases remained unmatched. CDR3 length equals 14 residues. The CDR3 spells CASSLGQVEWGYTF. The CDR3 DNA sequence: TGCGCCAGCAGCCTCGGACAGGTGGAATGGGGCTACACCTTC. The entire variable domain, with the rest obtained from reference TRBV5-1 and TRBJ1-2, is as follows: KAGVTQTPRYLIKTRGQQVTLSCSPISGHRSVSWYQQTPGQGLQFLFEYFSETQRNKGNFPGRFSGRQFSNSRSEMNVSTLELGDSALYLCASSLGQVEWGYTFGSGTRLTVV.

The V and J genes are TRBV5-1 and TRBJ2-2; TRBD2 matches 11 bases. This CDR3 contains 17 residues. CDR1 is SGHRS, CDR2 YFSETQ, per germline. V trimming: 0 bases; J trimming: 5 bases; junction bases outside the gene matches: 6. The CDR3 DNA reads TGCGCCAGCAGCTTGGCTAGCGGGGGGCCAGGAACCGGGGAGCTGTTTTTT. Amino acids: CASSLASGGPGTGELFF.

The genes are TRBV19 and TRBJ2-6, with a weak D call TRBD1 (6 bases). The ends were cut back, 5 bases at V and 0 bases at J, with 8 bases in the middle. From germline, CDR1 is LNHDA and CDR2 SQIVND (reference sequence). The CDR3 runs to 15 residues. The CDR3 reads CASSRQVSGANVLTF. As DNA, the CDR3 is TGTGCCAGTAGTCGACAGGTCTCTGGGGCCAACGTCCTGACTTTC.

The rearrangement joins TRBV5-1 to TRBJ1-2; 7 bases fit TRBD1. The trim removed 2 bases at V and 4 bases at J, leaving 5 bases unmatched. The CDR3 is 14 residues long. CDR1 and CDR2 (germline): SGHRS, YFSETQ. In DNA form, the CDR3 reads TGCGCCAGCAGCTTACAGGGGACCATCTATGGCTACACCTTC. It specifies CASSLQGTIYGYTF.

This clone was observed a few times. The CDR3 here is CASRTTGSSTEAFF. In DNA, the CDR3 is TGTGCCAGCAGAACGACAGGGTCGAGCACTGAAGCTTTCTTT. The chain combines TRBV7-3 with TRBJ1-1; 7 nucleotides agree with TRBD1. Germline-derived CDR1 and CDR2 are SGHTA and FQGTGA. Losses at the gene ends were 6 bases for V and 4 bases for J; bases not matched to a gene: 8. CDR3 length: 14 amino acids.

CDR3 in amino acids: CASSWTNAVQPQHF. CDR3 sequence (DNA): TGTGCCAGCAGTTGGACCAACGCTGTCCAGCCCCAGCATTTT. The rearrangement links TRBV28 to TRBJ1-5; D not resolved. Germline V gene data show CDR1 as MDHEN and CDR2 as SYDVKM. V dropped 4 bases and J dropped 7 bases, with 14 bases sitting between them. This CDR3 is 14 amino acids long.

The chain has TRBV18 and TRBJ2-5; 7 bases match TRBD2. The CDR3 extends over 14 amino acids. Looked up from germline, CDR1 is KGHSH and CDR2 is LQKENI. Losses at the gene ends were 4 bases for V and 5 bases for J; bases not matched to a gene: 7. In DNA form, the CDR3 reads TGTGCCAGCTCACGAGGAGGGACTATGGAGACCCAGTACTTC. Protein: CASSRGGTMETQYF.

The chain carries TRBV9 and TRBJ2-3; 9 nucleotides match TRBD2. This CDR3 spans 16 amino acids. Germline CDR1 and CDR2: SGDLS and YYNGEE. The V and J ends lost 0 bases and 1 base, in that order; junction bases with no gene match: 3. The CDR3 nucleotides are TGTGCCAGCAGCGTAGTAATAGCGGGGGGCACAGATACGCAGTATTTT. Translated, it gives CASSVVIAGGTDTQYF.

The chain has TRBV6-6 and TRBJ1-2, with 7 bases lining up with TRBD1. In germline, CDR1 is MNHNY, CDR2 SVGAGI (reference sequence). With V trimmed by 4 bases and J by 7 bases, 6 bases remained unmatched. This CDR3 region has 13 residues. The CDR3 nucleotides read TGTGCCAGCAGTTTACAGGGGCTAAGTGGCTACACCTTC. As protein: CASSLQGLSGYTF.